Listed below are T cell receptor beta chains from one sample, sequenced in a study of blood T cell repertoires in COVID-19. TCRdb keeps only in-frame clones here, not all; method: immunoSEQ multiplex PCR. The data show roughly 300,000 clones, with more than 85% seen just once and more than 1% held by the top ten. The sequencing input was PBMCs or T cells enriched from blood (not recorded which). The receptors derive from a woman aged 25 to 39 who had recovered from COVID-19. The conserved cysteine and the conserved F or W are not part of the CDR3 here. The D gene is left open where the match is weak. Clone size is given for some rows only: seen once, a few or many times, or a class if the clone is expanded.

>TRBV10-3|once|TRBD1|TRBJ2-5
AISEYRGNDETQY
>TRBV19|-|-|TRBJ1-5
ASSPRTMDQPQH
>TRBV27|-|TRBD1|TRBJ2-7
ASSLNRGPPYEQY
>TRBV28|once|TRBD1|TRBJ2-7
ASSPGVQGAAYEQY
>TRBV9|once|-|TRBJ2-3
ASSVGGLGTDTQY
>TRBV4-1|-|-|TRBJ1-1
ASSLLGGGTEAF
>TRBV19|-|-|TRBJ2-5
ASSIGTFETQY
>TRBV2|-|-|TRBJ1-1
ASSFGGSTEAF
>TRBV29-1|-|TRBD1|TRBJ1-2
SVLDRGPKGYT
>TRBV6-2/TRBV6-3|-|TRBD1|TRBJ1-2
ASSRTGGTQGYT
>TRBV19|once|-|TRBJ2-1
ASSIGSGALAYNEQF
>TRBV28|-|-|TRBJ2-1
ASSPYNEQF
>TRBV7-9|few|-|TRBJ1-4
ASRWDTLGEKLF
>TRBV5-8|few|-|TRBJ1-5
ASSPLTVDQPQH
>TRBV11-2|-|TRBD2|TRBJ2-3
ASSPGLAGDTQY
>TRBV7-9|-|TRBD1|TRBJ2-7
ASSPDRKPYEQY
>TRBV7-9|-|-|TRBJ1-1
ASSRRGEAF
>TRBV5-6|-|-|TRBJ2-5
ASSYRVETQY
>TRBV6-1|-|-|TRBJ1-3
ASSEPGVGGNTIY
>TRBV5-1|-|-|TRBJ2-3
ASSPREVRVNTDTQY
>TRBV14|-|TRBD2|TRBJ2-1
ASSSRLAGENNEQF
>TRBV28|once|TRBD1|TRBJ1-6
ASRAGTGVSPLH
>TRBV29-1|-|TRBD1|TRBJ2-2
SGQGASTGELF
>TRBV29-1|once|TRBD1|TRBJ1-3
SAAGTVGNTIY
>TRBV5-5|once|-|TRBJ2-1
ASSLDSHNEQF
>TRBV7-6|-|-|TRBJ1-1
ASSLVQNTEAF
>TRBV19|few|-|TRBJ1-5
ASTVGGASSNQPQH
>TRBV9|-|-|TRBJ2-3
ASSPTGYTDTQY
>TRBV29-1|-|TRBD1|TRBJ2-5
SVEDWWTGEETQY
>TRBV5-6|-|-|TRBJ1-2
ASSYQRQIQRQSYGYT
>TRBV5-8|-|-|TRBJ1-5
ASSLWGRGQPQH
>TRBV29-1|-|TRBD2|TRBJ2-7
SGSGGRNSYEQY
>TRBV28|-|-|TRBJ1-6
ASRPRAYNSPLH
>TRBV2|few|TRBD1|TRBJ2-7
ASSVRDRGINEQY
>TRBV2|-|-|TRBJ1-5
ASSDGGLGNQPQH
>TRBV27|few|-|TRBJ1-6
ASSLEWDINSPLH
>TRBV2|few|-|TRBJ1-6
ASSENRIQYSPLH
>TRBV7-9|-|-|TRBJ1-1
ASSPYAGNTEAF
>TRBV7-6|-|-|TRBJ2-3
ASSLGPTDTQY
>TRBV5-4|-|TRBD1|TRBJ1-2
ASSKTGDWYGYT